This TCR beta chain stems from a study of shared clonotypes between healthy human individuals (dated by TCRdb to 2020 to 2021). For context, the study as a whole: The cohort comprised two women and a few men aged 18 to 49 years. Per donor, three plates each were used for CD4 naive and CD4 memory, two for CD8 naive, and one for CD8 memory. The study deeply sequenced blood TCR repertoires of five healthy adults to estimate repertoire size and the extent of clonotype sharing between individuals. To increase sequencing depth and limit assay-specific biases, different laboratories used diverse techniques to prepare libraries and sequence TCR repertoires. Per donor, leukapheresis produced somewhere between about 0.94 and 9.5 billion PBMCs. The paper as a whole reports these results and caveats: Across a handful of donors, about 5.2% of naive CD4, around 3.5% of naive CD8, roughly 2.2% of memory CD4, and 0.3% to 0.45% of memory CD8 clonotypes were shared. The genetic and exposure-history diversity represented was limited by the small number of donors. Clonotypes shared by all four sorted-subset donors showed higher generation probabilities than non-shared clonotypes. Estimated clonotype richness was generally larger for naive than for memory subsets. Even with the large sequencing depth, rarefaction of the sorted-subset datasets indicated that sequencing was incomplete. Sampling was restricted to blood, and TCR repertoires in tissue are likely to differ from TCR repertoires in blood. Pairwise subsampling indicated that sequencing depth was expected to affect the degree of clonotype sharing among donors.

The donors were healthy, HIV-negative adults with no recently reported acute infections or vaccinations. All donors were Caucasian adults living in Nashville, Tennessee, USA. CD8 memory samples were composed of magnetically selected CD45RO+ cells combined with CCR7-negative CD45RA+ effector memory (TemRA) cells. Blood was obtained by leukapheresis, after which PBMCs were separated by Ficoll-Histopaque density gradient centrifugation and cryopreserved in liquid nitrogen vapor phase. Analytical flow cytometry was used to check the purity and quantity of each magnetically sorted T cell population. Genomic DNA was isolated from each sorted fraction and quantified by UV absorbance on a Nanodrop 2000c. A note on this clone: Its specific antigen is unknown. It has no much larger one-base neighbor in the sample; base qualities were not kept.

The germline V gene yields SGHRS for CDR1 and YFSETQ for CDR2. Taken from cysteine to phenylalanine, the CDR3 has 13 residues. Just CDR3 DNA is preserved here, 39 bases in frame from base 1. The V and J ends are trimmed by 4 bases and 6 bases, leaving 14 bases between them. TCR CDR3 regions were amplified from genomic DNA by multiplex PCR using the deep immunoSEQ assay. Extracted genomic DNA from each cell subset was distributed evenly across all wells of several immunoSEQ 96-well plates, and each plate was treated as a replicate. For sorted subsets, each replicate PCR was loaded with 200 ng genomic DNA, equivalent to approximately 27,000 T cell genomes. Purified libraries were measured with a Qubit 3.0 fluorometer, size-checked on a Bioanalyzer 2100, and measured again with the KAPA Library Quantification kit. A separate single-read 150-cycle Illumina NextSeq 550 flow cell was used to sequence each immunoSEQ 96-well plate. The original methods were these. The immunoSEQ output contained only junctional sequences without quality scores, so filtering could not match that applied to full-length reads. Sequences were annotated with PyIR, a Python wrapper for IgBLAST v1.9, using IMGT germline references to assign V/J genes and CDR3. Reads were removed for weak V/J assignments (E-value above 1e-6), missing CDR3, stop codons, out-of-frame junctions, or ambiguous translated residues. V3J clonotypes were defined as sequences sharing an identical inferred V gene, J gene, and CDR3 amino acid sequence. Percentage overlap between repertoires was calculated by dividing the number of shared unique clonotypes by the size of the smaller repertoire. Three approaches were used to assess repertoire richness: RTK rarefaction, the Chao1 estimator, and Recon v2.1 estimates of unobserved clonotypes. OLGA was used to compute generation probabilities for all TCRbeta clonotypes that the gDNA method yielded from a handful of donors. TCRdb retrieved this table from immuneACCESS and kept in-frame rearrangements only. Not all clones are present; in checked studies, unresolved V genes account for under half, and no reason is known for the remainder. V, J and clone size were drawn from that table, and D and trimming were deduced from the DNA. For this sample there are about 330,000 clones; roughly 84% appear just once. 16% of the sample is held by the ten biggest clonotypes.

Sequencing used memory CD8+ T cells sorted from blood. What this sample's cell subset or site label stands for: CD45RO+ cells pooled with CCR7-negative TemRA cells. Recombination connected TRBV5-1 to TRBJ2-7, with TRBD2 as a weak D call on 6 bases. The sequence was obtained from a man aged 18 to 30 in good health. This receptor has the CDR3 CASSRGYEAEQYF. The DNA reads as follows: TGCGCCAGCAGCCGGGGGTATGAGGCCGAGCAGTACTTC.